This T cell receptor beta chain stems from a study of shared T cell receptors in the human thymus. V was clipped by 7 bases and J by 2 bases, with 14 bases between them. The CDR3 runs 14 residues. Looked up from germline, CDR1 is LNHDA and CDR2 is SQIVND (reference sequence). Libraries were prepared by immunoSEQ multiplex PCR; TCRdb keeps only in-frame clonotypes and omits some of them. The sample records roughly 710,000 clones, approximately 83% being singletons. This clone was observed a few times. These records were also assigned to another study, of human thymus T cells. In that study: Healthy Finnish infants undergoing corrective surgery for congenital heart defects were the donors. Resections removed during corrective heart surgery provided the thymus tissue used. Among thymic and blood repertoires, usage of V and J genes appeared biased. As related research reported, thymic repertoires overlapped highly among unrelated individuals.

V usage is TRBV19 and J usage is TRBJ1-2, with D perhaps TRBD1 (5 bases). The sequenced material came from thymocytes. The receptor was derived from a girl less than two years old with a congenital heart defect. In nucleotides, the CDR3 is TGTGCCAGTAATCCCCAGGGAGGCAACTATGGCTACACCTTC. It encodes CASNPQGGNYGYTF. The variable domain in full, completed from reference TRBV19 and TRBJ1-2, reads DGGITQSPKYLFRKEGQNVTLSCEQNLNHDAMYWYRQDPGQGLRLIYYSQIVNDFQKGDIAEGYSVSREKKESFPLTVTSAQKNPTAFYLCASNPQGGNYGYTFGSGTRLTVV.